These 26 T cell receptor beta chains were all obtained from the same sample, sequenced in a study of blood T cells in healthy people across ages. For the second PCR, which ran for about 7 to 11 cycles, a sample-barcoded 5' primer and a J-beta primer mix were used. In TCRdb, the 5' RACE reads were re-called with MiXCR into one record per CDR3 protein. The repertoire holds about 780,000 distinct CDR3 sequences, with about half as singletons. Material: blood. These receptors all stem from a man aged 80 or over in good health.

A few counts support this clonotype. The genes are TRBV30 and TRBJ2-1; TRBD1 matches at 9 bases. V was pared by 0 bases and J by 9 bases, with 9 bases of the junction left unmatched. The CDR3 has 15 residues. Germline V gene lookup returns CDR1 GTSNPN and CDR2 SVGIG (reference sequence). The CDR3 reads CAWSVWDRAIGEQFF. CDR3 in DNA: TGTGCCTGGAGTGTTTGGGACAGGGCGATTGGTGAGCAGTTCTTC.

The sample holds one count of this clonotype. This chain connects TRBV12-3 or TRBV12-4 to TRBJ2-3; no clear D gene. V lost 1 base and J lost 7, with 12 bases in between. The CDR3 is 14 amino acids. CDR3 sequence (DNA): TGTGCCAGCAGTTTAGGGGGTGTGGGGAATACGCAGTATTTT. Protein sequence: CASSLGGVGNTQYF.

J is TRBJ2-2 and V is TRBV11-3, with 7 bases matching TRBD2. Per germline, CDR1 SGHNT and CDR2 YENEEA. This CDR3 has 15 residues. Unmatched junction bases numbered 5, after V lost 3 bases and J lost 4 bases. The CDR3 sequence: CASSLRGGSTGELFF. As DNA, the CDR3 is TGTGCCAGCAGCTTGAGGGGAGGGTCCACCGGGGAGCTGTTTTTT.

V and J are TRBV20-1 and TRBJ1-5, with 10 nucleotides matching TRBD1. The J segment lost 3 bases and the V segment lost 6 bases, leaving 5 bases of the junction unmatched. Germline assignment: CDR1 DFQATT and CDR2 SNEGSKA (reference sequence). This CDR3 comprises 14 residues. In DNA form, the CDR3 reads TGCAGTGCCCAGGGGACAGGGGACAATCAGCCCCAGCATTTT. Protein product: CSAQGTGDNQPQHF.

The chain uses TRBV10-3 and TRBJ1-4; 7 positions match TRBD1. The trim removed 8 bases at V and 8 bases at J, leaving 8 bases unmatched. CDR1 is ENHRY, CDR2 SYGVKD, per germline. CDR3 length: 13 amino acids. DNA of the CDR3: TGTGCCATCGCAGGGGGGATGGAAGAAAAACTGTTTTTT. This translates into CAIAGGMEEKLFF.

This clonotype was observed once. The chain joins TRBV29-1 to TRBJ2-3; 7 positions agree with TRBD2. Germline loops: CDR1 SQVTM, CDR2 ANQGSEA. J was trimmed by 4 bases and V by 6 bases; bases with no gene match: 10. The CDR3 totals 14 residues. CDR3 DNA: TGCAGCGTGGACCACGGGAGGAGCGCAGATACGCAGTATTTT. It codes for CSVDHGRSADTQYF.

The chain employs TRBV20-1 and TRBJ2-7, with D perhaps TRBD1 (5 bases). This CDR3 has 13 residues. Trimming stripped 1 base from V and 2 bases from J, with 9 bases between. CDR1 and CDR2 from the germline V gene are DFQATT and SNEGSKA (reference sequence). The DNA of the CDR3 is TGCAGTGCTAGAGGGGGCGGTCCCTACGAGCAGTACTTC. Its protein product is CSARGGGPYEQYF.

A single count supports this clonotype. Without the conserved terminal phenylalanine or tryptophan, this CDR3 likely stems from a read error. The chain has TRBV28 and TRBJ2-7; possible D gene TRBD1, 6 bases. V dropped 7 bases and J dropped 0 bases, with 16 bases sitting between them. The CDR3 is 15 residues long. Per germline, CDR1 MDHEN and CDR2 SYDVKM. The DNA for the CDR3 is TGTGCCAGCACCCCTGGACAGACGTCCTCCTACGAGCAGTACTAC. It codes for CASTPGQTSSYEQYY.

The chain employs TRBV20-1 and TRBJ2-3, with 9 positions matching TRBD2. V lost 4 bases to trimming and J lost 1 base; unmatched junction nucleotides: 3. From germline, CDR1 is DFQATT and CDR2 SNEGSKA (reference sequence). The CDR3 is 14 residues long. CDR3: CSAISGSRTDTQYF. The CDR3 DNA is TGCAGTGCTATTAGCGGGAGTCGCACAGATACGCAGTATTTT.

The chain joins TRBV6-2 or TRBV6-3 to TRBJ2-2, with 7 positions matching TRBD1. CDR3 length: 16 residues. Trimming removed 7 bases from V and 4 bases from J; junction bases left unmatched: 12. Germline CDR1 reads MNHEY; CDR2 reads SVGEGT. CDR3 sequence: CASTDSTGMGTGELFF. DNA for the CDR3: TGTGCCAGCACTGATTCGACAGGGATGGGCACCGGGGAGCTGTTTTTT.

The chain is built from TRBV7-6 and TRBJ2-1; D is unclear. The CDR3 totals 12 residues. The ends were cut back, 5 bases at V and 10 bases at J, with 12 bases in the middle. CDR1 is SGHVS and CDR2 is FNYEAQ in the germline V gene. The CDR3 nucleotides read TGTGCCAGCAGCATGGACGGATGGGAGCAGTTCTTC. This sequence encodes CASSMDGWEQFF.

The chain is built from TRBV20-1 and TRBJ2-3, with no clear D. The germline V and J ends were trimmed by 2 bases and 4 bases, with 10 bases remaining between them. The CDR3 is made up of 13 amino acids. Germline CDR1 reads DFQATT; CDR2 reads SNEGSKA (reference sequence). In nucleotides, the CDR3 is TGCAGTGCTAGATATTCGGGTTCAGATACGCAGTATTTT. It codes for CSARYSGSDTQYF.

The chain recombines TRBV2 with TRBJ2-1; 10 nucleotides line up with TRBD2. The CDR3 has 14 residues. Germline V gives CDR1 SNHLY, CDR2 FYNNEI. The V gene end was trimmed by 10 bases and the J gene end by 10 bases; junction bases not matched to a gene: 13. The CDR3 DNA sequence: TGTGCCACCCGGGGATCTAGCGGGAGCGAAGAGCAGTTCTTC. Protein sequence: CATRGSSGSEEQFF.

This clonotype was counted only a few times. The chain links TRBV7-2 to TRBJ1-2; tentative D call: TRBD1 (6 bases). V lost 1 base to trimming and J lost 6 bases, with 15 bases between them. Germline CDR1 reads SGHTA; CDR2 reads FQGNSA. The CDR3 runs to 15 residues. In DNA, the CDR3 is TGTGCCAGCAGCTTAGTGGGGGCAGGGGTGGATGGCTACACCTTC. It translates to CASSLVGAGVDGYTF.

This rearrangement joins TRBV7-9 to TRBJ2-6; tentative D call: TRBD1 (6 bases). Germline V lookup: CDR1 SEHNR, CDR2 FQNEAQ (reference sequence). CDR3 size: 16 residues. Trimming cost V 5 bases and J 3 bases, with 14 bases left between them. The CDR3 region is CASSPLQGYGANVLTF. CDR3 in DNA: TGTGCCAGCAGCCCGCTCCAGGGGTATGGGGCCAACGTCCTGACTTTC.

The V and J genes are TRBV29-1 and TRBJ2-4; D gene unclear. TRBJ2-7 matches the DNA end more closely, so the J call is doubtful. From germline, CDR1 is SQVTM and CDR2 ANQGSEA. This CDR3 is 13 amino acids long. The DNA of the CDR3 is TGCAGCGTTGAGGTCGTGACACAAGGCGAGCAGTACTTC. Residues: CSVEVVTQGEQYF.

This clonotype was recorded a few times. The chain is built from TRBV4-1 and TRBJ2-5; 11 positions agree with TRBD2. CDR3 length: 17 amino acids. Germline CDR1 is MGHRA and CDR2 is YSYEKL. The V gene end was trimmed by 4 bases and the J gene end by 4 bases; junction bases not matched to a gene: 11. The CDR3 sequence is CASSLPKASGRLETQYF. The CDR3 nucleotides are TGCGCCAGCAGCCTCCCCAAGGCTAGCGGGAGGTTAGAGACCCAGTACTTC.

This clonotype was seen repeatedly, ten times or more. The chain recombines TRBV12-3 or TRBV12-4 with TRBJ1-2, with a tentative D call TRBD1 (5 bases). Trimming removed 5 bases from V and 4 bases from J, with 17 bases in between. The CDR3 spans 15 residues. The CDR3 DNA reads as TGTGCCAGCAGTCAAGGTGGAGGGGCGCGCTATGGCTACACCTTC. Protein: CASSQGGGARYGYTF.

This clonotype was recorded a few times. This chain uses TRBV7-9 with TRBJ2-7; 7 bases map to TRBD2. V lost 2 bases and J lost 5; bases outside the gene matches: 9. The CDR3 consists of 15 residues. The V gene's germline CDR1 is SEHNR and CDR2 FQNEAQ (reference sequence). DNA for the CDR3: TGTGCCAGCAGCTTAATACGGGCGGGAGAGGACGAGCAGTACTTC. This sequence encodes CASSLIRAGEDEQYF.

About this clonotype: This may come from a read error, since a much larger clone is one base off. This chain links TRBV6-4 with TRBJ2-5; TRBD2 matches at 9 bases. This CDR3 comprises 15 residues. CDR1 MRHNA and CDR2 SNTAGT come from the germline V gene. J lost 11 bases, V lost 5 bases, and 15 bases had no gene match. CDR3 nucleotide sequence: TGTGCCAGCAGTCTCGAACTAGCGGGCCGCAATGAGCAGTACTTC. Translating gives CASSLELAGRNEQYF.

This chain links TRBV28 with TRBJ2-2; D may be TRBD1 or TRBD2 (5 bases each). Germline CDR1 MDHEN, CDR2 SYDVKM. The CDR3 covers 18 residues. The V gene lost 3 bases and the J gene lost 0 bases, with 17 bases spanning the gap. This chain's CDR3 is CASSFQTGRITNTGELFF. As DNA, the CDR3 is TGTGCCAGCAGTTTCCAAACGGGACGGATTACGAACACCGGGGAGCTGTTTTTT.

This chain links TRBV10-2 with TRBJ2-5, with D perhaps TRBD2 (6 bases). This CDR3 spans 15 amino acids. The germline V gene has CDR1 WSHSY and CDR2 SAAADI. Trimming stripped 4 bases from V and 2 bases from J, with 14 bases between. In nucleotides, the CDR3 is TGCGCCAGCAGTGGTCGGGGAGGTGGGCAAGAGACCCAGTACTTC. This gives the protein CASSGRGGGQETQYF.

J is TRBJ2-5 and V is TRBV9; D may be TRBD1 or TRBD2 (5 bases each). The length of the CDR3 is 14 residues. CDR1 SGDLS and CDR2 YYNGEE come from the germline V gene. The V gene lost 4 bases and the J gene lost 7 bases, with 17 bases spanning the gap. The CDR3 nucleotides are TGTGCCAGCAGCATCGACACTGGGGGTGGGACCCAGTACTTC. Residues: CASSIDTGGGTQYF.

V usage is TRBV21-1 and J usage is TRBJ1-5; the table assigns TRBD1, which was not confirmed against the DNA. TRBV21-1 is termed a pseudogene. The CDR3 extends over 15 amino acids. The chain's CDR3 is CASRGQGAGNQPQHF. The CDR3, as DNA: TGTGCCAGCAGAGGGCAGGGTGCGGGAAATCAGCCCCAGCATTTT.

This clonotype was recorded a few times. This chain links TRBV29-1 with TRBJ2-5; TRBD2 agrees at 7 bases. V gave up 3 bases and J gave up 4 bases; unmatched junction bases: 8. Germline V gene lookup returns CDR1 SQVTM and CDR2 ANQGSEA. There are 14 residues in the CDR3. The CDR3 DNA sequence: TGCAGCGTTGATGTCGGGAGGAATAGAGAGACCCAGTACTTC. Translated, it gives CSVDVGRNRETQYF.

This chain links TRBV12-3 or TRBV12-4 with TRBJ2-1; 11 bases line up with TRBD2. V shed 0 bases, J shed 7 bases, and the junction held 8 bases outside the gene matches. This CDR3 has 17 residues. The CDR3 loop reads CASSLAGASGRSNEQFF. CDR3 nucleotide sequence: TGTGCCAGCAGTTTAGCGGGGGCTAGCGGGAGGTCAAATGAGCAGTTCTTC.